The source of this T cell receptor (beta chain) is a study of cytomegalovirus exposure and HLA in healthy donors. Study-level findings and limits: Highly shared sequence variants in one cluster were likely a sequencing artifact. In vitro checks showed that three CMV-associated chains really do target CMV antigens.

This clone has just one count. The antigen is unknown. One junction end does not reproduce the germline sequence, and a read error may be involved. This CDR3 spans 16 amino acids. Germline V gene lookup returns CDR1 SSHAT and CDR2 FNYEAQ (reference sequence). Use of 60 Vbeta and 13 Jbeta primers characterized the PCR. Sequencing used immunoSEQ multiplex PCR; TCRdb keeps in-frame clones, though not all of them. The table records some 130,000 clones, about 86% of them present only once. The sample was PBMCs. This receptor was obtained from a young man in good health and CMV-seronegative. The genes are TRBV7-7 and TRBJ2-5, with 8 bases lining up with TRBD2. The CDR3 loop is CASSGGAGVFGETQYF. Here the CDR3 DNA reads TGTGCTAGCAGCGGGGGAGCGGGGGTTTTTGGAGAGACCCAGTACTTC. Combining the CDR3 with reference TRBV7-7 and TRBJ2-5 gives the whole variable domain GAGVSQSPRYKVTKRGQDVTLRCDPISSHATLYWYQQALGQGPEFLTYFNYEAQPDKSGLPSDRFSAERPEGSISTLTIQRTEQRDSAMYRCASSGGAGVFGETQYFGPGTRLLVL.